The T cell receptor (beta chain) under discussion was sequenced for a study of T cell repertoires in cytomegalovirus infection. Broader study findings: HLA-C-restricted CMV-specific TCR beta clonotypes prevailed in the ex vivo response.

This CDR3 has 15 amino acids. Germline values: CDR1 MNHEY, CDR2 SMNVEV (reference sequence). Trimming cost V 3 bases and J 2 bases, with 13 bases left between them. TCRdb reprocessed the reads with MiXCR, giving one entry per CDR3 protein. The sample holds 750,000 to 950,000 distinct CDR3 sequences, 25% to 35% seen once. This clonotype was seen a handful of times. What it binds is not known. The source was cultured CD8+ T cells from PBMCs, collected from culture after CMV antigen stimulation. The clonotype was recovered from a human donor in good health (CMV status not recorded). Some clones in this sample may be carry-over from other donors' samples. This chain links TRBV27 with TRBJ2-5; TRBD2 might be the D (6 bases). CDR3 DNA: TGTGCCAGCAGTTTTGGGGGGAGGAGGCAAGAGACCCAGTACTTC. Translation: CASSFGGRRQETQYF.